Given below is one T cell receptor beta chain in context. Per the authors' pipeline: Estimation of nucleated cell counts was performed using reference gene primer amplification. Profiled with immunoSEQ multiplex PCR; TCRdb holds only in-frame clones, not every one. The D gene and trimming were derived from the DNA, and the V and J assignments and clone size from that table. Among about 130,000 clones, around 83% were seen once, and the ten largest hold 4.3%. This sample was taken from a study of blood T cell repertoires in COVID-19. Study-level background: The analysed material was cDNA or gDNA that came from T cells, B-cell-depleted T cells, or PBMCs.

This CDR3 is 17 amino acids long. V lost 1 base and J lost 3, with 13 bases in between. The germline gives CDR1 MGHDK, CDR2 SYGVNS. The TCR originated in a human donor in a cohort sampled during active COVID-19. Sequenced input: peripheral blood. This chain links TRBV25-1 with TRBJ1-6, with D unclear. The CDR3 reads CASSELCREYYNSPLHF. The CDR3 DNA follows: TGTGCCAGCAGTGAATTGTGTCGGGAGTACTATAATTCACCCCTCCACTTT.